The sequence of this T cell receptor beta chain was determined in a study of blood T cell repertoires in COVID-19. Study background: Samples of COVID-19 (acute and convalescent) were obtained from the United States, Italy and Spain. PBMCs, B-cell-depleted T cells, or T cells provided the cDNA or gDNA that made up the material.

In the original processing: Estimates of nucleated cell counts were drawn from the amplification of reference gene primers. The method was immunoSEQ multiplex PCR; TCRdb's version includes in-frame clones alone and lacks a portion of them. The DNA gave D and trimming, while V, J and clone size come from that table. Here the sample spans fewer than 250,000 clones, around four fifths being singletons. This CDR3 has 16 residues. V lost 3 bases, J lost 1 base, and 8 bases stayed unmatched. CDR1 and CDR2 (germline): LNHDA, SQIVND (reference sequence). Sample: peripheral blood. The chain carries TRBV19 and TRBJ1-1, with TRBD1 identical over 7 bases. The TCR originated in a woman aged 45-60 years with acute or convalescent COVID-19. Here the CDR3 DNA reads TGTGCCAGTAGTATCTGGTCAGGGGGGCAGAACACTGAAGCTTTCTTT. It yields the protein CASSIWSGGQNTEAFF.